The clone carrying this TCR beta chain was seen just once. This table comes from immunoSEQ multiplex PCR, and its TCRdb copy is limited to in-frame clones, with some not included. This sample carries under 70,000 clones, approximately 90% of them seen once, and the ten largest clones take 1% to 1.5%. V lost 5 bases, J lost 0 bases, and 16 bases lay in between. The V gene's germline CDR1 is SGHTA and CDR2 FQGTGA. The CDR3 totals 17 residues. This record comes from a study of OX40 agonist ivuxolimab in advanced cancers. In the study overall: Ivuxolimab is an agonistic anti-OX40 (CD134) antibody, and patients were treated with it. Prior anti-PD-1, anti-PD-L1 or anti-CTLA-4 therapy was allowed; 40% had some. Those enrolled were 82.7% male, with a mean age of approximately 60 years and ages from 23 to 79.

The clonotype comes from an adult with an advanced solid tumor such as melanoma, head and neck, liver or kidney cancer. Specimen: CD4+ or CD8+ T cells sorted from blood, collected in a trial of the OX40 agonist ivuxolimab. The chain uses TRBV7-3 and TRBJ2-2, with D possibly TRBD2 on 6 matching bases. CDR3 DNA sequence: TGTGCCAGCAGCCACCCCGCGGGGACTGCGAACACCGGGGAGCTGTTTTTT. It is translated as CASSHPAGTANTGELFF. Using reference TRBV7-3 and TRBJ2-2 for the parts outside the CDR3, the full variable domain is GAGVSQTPSNKVTEKGKYVELRCDPISGHTALYWYRQSLGQGPEFLIYFQGTGAADDSGLPNDRFFAVRPEGSVSTLKIQRTERGDSAVYLCASSHPAGTANTGELFFGEGSRLTVL.